This T cell receptor (beta chain) originates from a study of shared clonotypes between healthy human individuals. Germline-derived CDR1 and CDR2 are SSHAT and FNYEAQ (reference sequence). The CDR3 has 13 residues. The method was immunoSEQ multiplex PCR; TCRdb's version includes in-frame clones alone and lacks a portion of them. Of roughly 1.5 million clones listed, 98% are singletons. The study's findings and limits: Blood was the only sampled material, and tissue repertoires likely differ. A few donors shared about 4.5% of their naive CD4 clonotypes.

In regard to this clone: What it binds is unknown. Mismatch with germline at one junction end may stem from a read error.

There were only Caucasian adults among the donors, and all lived in Nashville, Tennessee. Investigators divided CD4+ cells into CD45RA+ naive and CD45RA-negative memory subsets. This receptor was taken from a man younger than 40 in good health. The V and J genes are TRBV7-7 and TRBJ2-7; D is uncertain. The specimen sequenced was naive CD4+ T cells sorted from blood. Subset reported: CD45RA+ positively selected. DNA of the CDR3: TGTGCTAGCAGCTTTGGGGTTTCCTACGAGCAGTACTTC. It encodes CASSFGVSYEQYF.